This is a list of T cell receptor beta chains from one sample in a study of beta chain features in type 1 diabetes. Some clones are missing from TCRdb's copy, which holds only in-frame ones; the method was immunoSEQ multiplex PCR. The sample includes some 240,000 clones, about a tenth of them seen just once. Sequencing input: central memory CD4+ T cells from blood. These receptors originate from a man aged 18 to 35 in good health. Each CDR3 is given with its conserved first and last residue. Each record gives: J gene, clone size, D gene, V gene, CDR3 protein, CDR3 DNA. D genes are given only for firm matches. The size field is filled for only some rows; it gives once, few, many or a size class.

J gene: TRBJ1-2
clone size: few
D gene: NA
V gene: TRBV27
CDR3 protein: CASSFWGGGYGYTF
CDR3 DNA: TGTGCCAGCAGTTTCTGGGGGGGTGGCTATGGCTACACCTTC

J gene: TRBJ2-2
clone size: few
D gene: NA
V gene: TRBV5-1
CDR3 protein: CASSLDRETGELFF
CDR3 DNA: TGCGCCAGCAGCTTGGACAGGGAAACCGGGGAGCTGTTTTTT

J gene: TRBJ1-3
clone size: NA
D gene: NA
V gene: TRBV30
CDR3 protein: CAWTELPGNTIYF
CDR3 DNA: TGTGCCTGGACTGAACTTCCTGGAAACACCATATATTTT

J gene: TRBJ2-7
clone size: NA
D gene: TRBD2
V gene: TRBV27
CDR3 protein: CASKRLAGMAENYEQYF
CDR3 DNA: TGTGCCAGCAAGAGACTAGCGGGAATGGCAGAAAACTACGAGCAGTACTTC

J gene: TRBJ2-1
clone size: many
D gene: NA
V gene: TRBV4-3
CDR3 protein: CASSSRVAVYNEQFF
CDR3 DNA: TGCGCCAGCAGCTCCCGGGTAGCGGTGTACAATGAGCAGTTCTTC

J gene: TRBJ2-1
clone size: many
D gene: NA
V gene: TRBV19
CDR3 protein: CASSNDGNSYNEQFF
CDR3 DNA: TGTGCCAGTAGTAATGACGGAAACTCCTACAATGAGCAGTTCTTC

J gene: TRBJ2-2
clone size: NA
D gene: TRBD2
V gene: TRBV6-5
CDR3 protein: CASSYSAGGVAGELFF
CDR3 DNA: TGTGCCAGCAGTTACTCGGCGGGAGGGGTCGCCGGGGAGCTGTTTTTT

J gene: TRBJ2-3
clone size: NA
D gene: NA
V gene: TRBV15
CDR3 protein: CATSREGLRTDTQYF
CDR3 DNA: TGTGCCACCAGCAGGGAGGGCCTGAGGACAGATACGCAGTATTTT

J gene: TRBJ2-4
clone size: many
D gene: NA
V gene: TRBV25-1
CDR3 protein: CASTIQYF
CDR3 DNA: TGTGCCAGCACCATTCAGTACTTC

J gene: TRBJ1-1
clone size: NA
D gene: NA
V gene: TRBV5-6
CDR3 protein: CASSFGSRTEAFF
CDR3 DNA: TGTGCCAGCAGCTTCGGGTCCCGCACTGAAGCTTTCTTT

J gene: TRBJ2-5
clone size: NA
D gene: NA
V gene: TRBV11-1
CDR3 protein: CASSFGAQETQYF
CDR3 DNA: TGTGCCAGCAGCTTCGGCGCACAAGAGACCCAGTACTTC

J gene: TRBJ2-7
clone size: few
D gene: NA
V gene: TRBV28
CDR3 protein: CASSPLGSSSYEQYF
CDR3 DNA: TGTGCCAGCAGTCCCCTCGGCAGCAGCTCCTACGAGCAGTACTTC

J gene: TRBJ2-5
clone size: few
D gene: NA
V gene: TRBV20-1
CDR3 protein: CSATYGETQYF
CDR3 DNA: TGCAGTGCTACATACGGGGAGACCCAGTACTTC

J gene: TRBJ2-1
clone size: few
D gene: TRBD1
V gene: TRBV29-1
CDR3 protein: CSVSRDRDSNEQFF
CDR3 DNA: TGCAGCGTAAGCCGGGACAGGGATTCCAATGAGCAGTTCTTC

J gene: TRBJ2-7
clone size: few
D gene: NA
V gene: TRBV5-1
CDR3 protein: CASSLSGAPYEQYF
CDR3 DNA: TGCGCCAGCAGCTTGAGCGGAGCCCCCTACGAGCAGTACTTC

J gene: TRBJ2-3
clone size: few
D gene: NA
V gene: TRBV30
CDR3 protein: CAWTPRTETRDTQYF
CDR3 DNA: TGTGCCTGGACCCCCCGGACAGAGACACGAGATACGCAGTATTTT

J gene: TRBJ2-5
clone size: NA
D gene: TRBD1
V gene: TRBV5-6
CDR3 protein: CASRSQGTGLREQYF
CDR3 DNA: TGTGCCAGCAGATCCCAGGGGACAGGGCTGCGGGAGCAGTACTTC

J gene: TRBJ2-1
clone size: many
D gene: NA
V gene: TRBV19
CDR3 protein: CASSMSGLSNEQFF
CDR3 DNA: TGTGCCAGTAGTATGAGCGGCTTATCAAATGAGCAGTTCTTC

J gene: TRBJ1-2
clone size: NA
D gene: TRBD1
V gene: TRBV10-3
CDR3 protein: CAISEFSGTGNGYTF
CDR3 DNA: TGTGCCATCAGTGAGTTCTCCGGGACAGGGAATGGCTACACCTTC

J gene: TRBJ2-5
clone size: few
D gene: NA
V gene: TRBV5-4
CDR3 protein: CASSLGGHGAQETQYF
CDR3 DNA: TGTGCCAGCAGCTTGGGGGGCCACGGCGCACAAGAGACCCAGTACTTC